This T cell receptor beta chain was recorded in a study of blood T cell repertoires in COVID-19. Study background: From the United States, Italy and Spain came samples of acute and convalescent COVID-19. The analysed material was cDNA or gDNA that came from T cells, B-cell-depleted T cells, or PBMCs.

Authors' processing steps: Reference gene primer amplification in the assay estimated nucleated cell counts. Clones were sequenced by immunoSEQ multiplex PCR, and TCRdb holds only the in-frame ones, with some missing. That table gives V, J and clone size, and the DNA gave D and trimming. Seen here are about 66,000 clones, roughly 86% observed once, and the top ten hold 1.3% to 1.5%. Trimming at V came to 5 bases and at J to 1 base, leaving 1 base not matched to a gene. CDR1 and CDR2 from the germline V gene are SEHNR and FQNEAQ (reference sequence). The CDR3 consists of 13 residues. The sample comprised peripheral blood. The genes are TRBV7-9 and TRBJ1-1; 7 positions match TRBD1. The receptor was derived from a man aged 55 to 70 with acute or convalescent COVID-19. The CDR3 region has the DNA TGTGCCAGCAGCGGGGACAGGAACACTGAAGCTTTCTTT. Translating gives CASSGDRNTEAFF.